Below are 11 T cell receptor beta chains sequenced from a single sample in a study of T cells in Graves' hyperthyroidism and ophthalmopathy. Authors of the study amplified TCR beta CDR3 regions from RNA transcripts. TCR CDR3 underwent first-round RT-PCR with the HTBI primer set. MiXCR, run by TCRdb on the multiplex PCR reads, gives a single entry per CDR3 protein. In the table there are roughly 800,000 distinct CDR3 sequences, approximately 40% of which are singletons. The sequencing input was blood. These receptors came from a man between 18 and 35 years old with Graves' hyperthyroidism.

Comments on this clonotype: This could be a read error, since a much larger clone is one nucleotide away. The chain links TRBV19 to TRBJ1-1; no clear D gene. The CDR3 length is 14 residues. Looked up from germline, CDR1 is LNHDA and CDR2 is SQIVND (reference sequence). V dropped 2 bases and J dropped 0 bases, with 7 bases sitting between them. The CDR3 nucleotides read TGTGCCAGTAGTATAATGGGCATGAACACTGAAGCTTTCTTT. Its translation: CASSIMGMNTEAFF.

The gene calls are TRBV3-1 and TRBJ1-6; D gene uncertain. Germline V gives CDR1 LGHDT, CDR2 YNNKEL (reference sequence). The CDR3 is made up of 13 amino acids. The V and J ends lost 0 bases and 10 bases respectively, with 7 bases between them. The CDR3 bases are TGTGCCAGCAGCCAAGAGACGCACTCACCCCTCCACTTT. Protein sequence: CASSQETHSPLHF.

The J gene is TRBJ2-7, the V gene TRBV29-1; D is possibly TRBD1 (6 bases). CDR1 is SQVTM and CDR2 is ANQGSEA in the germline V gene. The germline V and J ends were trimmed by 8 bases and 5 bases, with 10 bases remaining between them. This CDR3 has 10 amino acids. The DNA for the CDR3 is TGCAGCTTCGCAGGGGACGAGCAGTACTTC. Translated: CSFAGDEQYF.

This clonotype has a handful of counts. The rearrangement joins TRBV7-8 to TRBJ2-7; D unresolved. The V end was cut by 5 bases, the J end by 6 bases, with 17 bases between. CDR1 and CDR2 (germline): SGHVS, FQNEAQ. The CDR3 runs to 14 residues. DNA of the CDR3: TGTGCCAGCAGCCTTTGGCGGCCTTCTGGCGAGCAGTACTTC. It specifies CASSLWRPSGEQYF.

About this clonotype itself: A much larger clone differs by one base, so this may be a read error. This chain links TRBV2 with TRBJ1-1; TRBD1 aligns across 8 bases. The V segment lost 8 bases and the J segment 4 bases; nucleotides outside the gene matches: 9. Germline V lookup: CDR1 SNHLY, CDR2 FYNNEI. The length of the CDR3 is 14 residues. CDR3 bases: TGTGCCAGCGGGCTACAGGGGGACGGCACTGAAGCTTTCTTT. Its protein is CASGLQGDGTEAFF. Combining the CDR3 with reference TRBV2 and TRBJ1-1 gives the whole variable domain EPEVTQTPSHQVTQMGQEVILRCVPISNHLYFYWYRQILGQKVEFLVSFYNNEISEKSEIFDDQFSVERPDGSNFTLKIRSTKLEDSAMYFCASGLQGDGTEAFFGQGTRLTVV.

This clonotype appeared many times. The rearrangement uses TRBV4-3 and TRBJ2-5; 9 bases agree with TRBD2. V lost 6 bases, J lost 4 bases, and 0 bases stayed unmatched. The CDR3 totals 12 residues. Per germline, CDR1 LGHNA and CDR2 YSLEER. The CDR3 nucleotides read TGCGCCAGCAGGGGACTAGCAGAGACCCAGTACTTC. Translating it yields CASRGLAETQYF.

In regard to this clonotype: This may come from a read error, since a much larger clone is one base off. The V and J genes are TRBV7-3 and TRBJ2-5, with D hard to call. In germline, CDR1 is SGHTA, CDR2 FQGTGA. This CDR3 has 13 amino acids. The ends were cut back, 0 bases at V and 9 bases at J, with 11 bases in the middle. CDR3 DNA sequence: TGTGCCAGCAGCTTAACAGGGCACGAGGCCCAGTACTTC. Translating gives CASSLTGHEAQYF. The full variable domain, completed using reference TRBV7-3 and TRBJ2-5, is GAGVSQTPSNKVTEKGKYVELRCDPISGHTALYWYRQSLGQGPEFLIYFQGTGAADDSGLPNDRFFAVRPEGSVSTLKIQRTERGDSAVYLCASSLTGHEAQYFGPGTRLLVL.

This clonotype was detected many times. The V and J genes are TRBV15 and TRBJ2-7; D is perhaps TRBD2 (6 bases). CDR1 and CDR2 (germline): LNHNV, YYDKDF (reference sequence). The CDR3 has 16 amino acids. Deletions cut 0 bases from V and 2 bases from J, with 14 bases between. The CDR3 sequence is CATSRDPGGMTYEQYF. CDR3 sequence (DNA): TGTGCCACCAGCAGAGATCCAGGCGGGATGACCTACGAGCAGTACTTC.

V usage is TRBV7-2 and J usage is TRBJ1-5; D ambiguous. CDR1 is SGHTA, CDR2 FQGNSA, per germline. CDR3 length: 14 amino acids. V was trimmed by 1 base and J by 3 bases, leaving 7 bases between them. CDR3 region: CASSLVYINQPQHF. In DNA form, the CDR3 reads TGTGCCAGCAGCTTAGTGTACATCAATCAGCCCCAGCATTTT.

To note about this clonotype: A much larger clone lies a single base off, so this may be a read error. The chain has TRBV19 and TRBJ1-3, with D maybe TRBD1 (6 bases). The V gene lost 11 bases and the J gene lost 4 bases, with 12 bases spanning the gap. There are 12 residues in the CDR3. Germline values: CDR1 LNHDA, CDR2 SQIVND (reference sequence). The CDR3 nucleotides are TGTGCCGTACAGGGTAACGGAAACACCATATATTTT. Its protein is CAVQGNGNTIYF.

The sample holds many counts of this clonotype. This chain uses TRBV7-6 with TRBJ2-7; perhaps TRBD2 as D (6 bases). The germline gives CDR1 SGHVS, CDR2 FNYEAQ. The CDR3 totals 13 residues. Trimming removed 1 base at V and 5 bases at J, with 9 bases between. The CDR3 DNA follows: TGTGCCAGCAGCTTAGGGGGACTGCACGAGCAGTACTTC. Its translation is CASSLGGLHEQYF.